This T cell receptor (beta chain) was retrieved from a study of T cells in Graves' hyperthyroidism and ophthalmopathy. Germline V gene lookup returns CDR1 GTSNPN and CDR2 SVGIG (reference sequence). CDR3 length equals 14 residues. V lost 2 bases to trimming and J lost 2 bases, with 13 bases between them. Patients were excluded for uncontrolled infection, other autoimmune disease, pregnancy or lactation. Orbital computed tomography, thyroid ultrasound, serum thyroxine and TRAb, and clinical symptoms together informed the diagnoses. The investigators amplified TCR beta CDR3 regions from RNA transcripts. Primed by the HTBI set, a first-round RT-PCR was run on the TCR CDR3. TCRdb itself ran the multiplex PCR reads through MiXCR, one entry per CDR3 protein. The sample yields roughly 200,000 distinct CDR3 sequences, 17% seen once.

The origin of this receptor is a woman in her forties or fifties with Graves' hyperthyroidism. The sample was blood. The chain links TRBV30 to TRBJ2-7, with D unresolved. The CDR3 nucleotides are TGTGCCTGGAGTCCGGCCCGCTACACCTACGAGCAGTACTTC. Protein product: CAWSPARYTYEQYF. The full variable domain, in which reference TRBV30 and TRBJ2-7 provide the parts outside the CDR3, is SQTIHQWPATLVQPVGSPLSLECTVEGTSNPNLYWYRQAAGRGLQLLFYSVGIGQISSEVPQNLSASRPQDRQFILSSKKLLLSDSGFYLCAWSPARYTYEQYFGPGTRLTVT.